A selection of T cell receptor beta chains follows, all from one sample in a study of blood T cells in healthy people across ages. TCRdb analysed the 5' RACE reads with MiXCR anew, one entry per CDR3 protein. Of approximately 810,000 distinct CDR3 sequences in the sample, around 30% were seen once. The sample taken for sequencing was blood. The receptors originated from a woman older than 75 in good health. The CDR3 runs from the conserved cysteine through the conserved F or W. Fields, in order: CDR3 length, J gene, D gene, V gene, clone size, CDR3 protein, CDR3 DNA. A D gene is named only where the DNA matches it firmly. Not every row has a clone size; where given, it reads once, few, many or a size class.

>16|TRBJ1-2|TRBD1|TRBV5-6|few
CASSLITARGQDGYTF
TGTGCCAGCAGCTTGATTACAGCGAGGGGGCAGGATGGCTACACCTTC
>16|TRBJ2-4|-|TRBV20-1|-
CSARDPSTGTKNIQYF
TGCAGTGCTAGAGATCCATCCACAGGCACAAAAAACATTCAGTACTTC
>18|TRBJ2-5|TRBD2|TRBV6-6|many
CASSYWTSGGTYQETQYF
TGTGCCAGCAGTTACTGGACTAGCGGGGGGACGTACCAAGAGACCCAGTACTTC
>15|TRBJ2-7|-|TRBV27|many
CASRGGRLSSYEQYF
TGTGCCAGCAGGGGGGGACGGTTAAGCTCCTACGAGCAGTACTTC
>20|TRBJ2-1|TRBD2|TRBV20-1|-
CSARVTRESWLAGGQETQFF
TGCAGTGCTAGAGTAACGAGGGAATCGTGGCTAGCGGGGGGACAAGAGACCCAGTTCTTC
>16|TRBJ1-5|-|TRBV6-2/TRBV6-3|few
CASSYSRAPLPQPQHF
TGTGCCAGCAGTTACTCGAGAGCTCCCCTCCCCCAGCCCCAGCATTTT
>13|TRBJ2-7|-|TRBV28|-
CASSEEYANEQYF
TGTGCCAGCAGTGAGGAGTATGCGAACGAGCAGTACTTC
>13|TRBJ2-3|-|TRBV4-3|many
CASSGQLTDTQYF
TGCGCCAGCAGCGGACAGCTCACAGATACGCAGTATTTT
>14|TRBJ2-4|-|TRBV3-1|many
CASSKSAGGGIQYF
TGTGCCAGCAGCAAATCAGCCGGTGGGGGCATTCAGTACTTC
>15|TRBJ1-2|-|TRBV7-2|-
CASSLGGRVSYGYTF
TGTGCCAGCAGCTTAGGGGGACGGGTTTCTTATGGCTACACCTTC
>14|TRBJ1-2|-|TRBV18|few
CASSPKTGSYGYTF
TGTGCCAGCTCACCAAAAACCGGGAGCTATGGCTACACCTTC
>13|TRBJ2-3|TRBD2|TRBV10-3|many
CAISLAGTDTQYF
TGTGCCATCAGCCTAGCGGGGACAGATACGCAGTATTTT
>21|TRBJ2-1|TRBD2|TRBV24-1|many
CATSDLPLSGGADRTYNEQFF
TGTGCCACCAGTGATCTGCCTCTAAGCGGGGGGGCCGATCGGACCTACAATGAGCAGTTCTTC
>13|TRBJ2-7|-|TRBV14|many
CASSQLSSYEQYF
TGTGCCAGCAGCCAACTTAGCTCCTACGAGCAGTACTTC
>16|TRBJ1-2|TRBD1|TRBV5-1|-
CASSEQGTGTGAGYTF
TGCGCCAGCAGCGAACAGGGGACAGGGACGGGTGCTGGCTACACCTTC
>13|TRBJ2-5|-|TRBV12-3/TRBV12-4|many
CASGGIGGETQYF
TGTGCCAGCGGGGGCATCGGAGGGGAGACCCAGTACTTC
>15|TRBJ2-5|TRBD1|TRBV6-2/TRBV6-3|-
CASSGQGTAAYERYF
TGTGCCAGCAGTGGGCAGGGGACAGCCGCCTACGAGCGGTACTTC
>12|TRBJ2-2|-|TRBV2|few
CASSVPPGELFF
TGTGCCAGCAGTGTCCCCCCCGGGGAGCTGTTTTTT
>14|TRBJ2-1|-|TRBV5-6|-
CASSPIEGGNSWFF
TGTGCCAGCAGCCCCATCGAGGGGGGGAATTCGTGGTTCTTC
>15|TRBJ2-3|-|TRBV15|many
CATSRDRGPPDTQYF
TGTGCCACCAGCAGAGATCGCGGGCCCCCAGATACGCAGTATTTT
>15|TRBJ2-3|TRBD2|TRBV20-1|many
CSARAASGSSDTQYF
TGCAGTGCTAGAGCTGCTAGCGGGTCCTCAGATACGCAGTATTTT
>14|TRBJ2-3|-|TRBV29-1|many
CSVERSERPDTQYF
TGCAGCGTAGAGCGCTCTGAGAGGCCAGATACGCAGTATTTT
>16|TRBJ1-1|TRBD1|TRBV3-1|-
CASSPGQGVLGTEAFF
TGTGCCAGCAGCCCAGGACAGGGGGTTTTGGGGACTGAAGCTTTCTTT
>14|TRBJ2-1|-|TRBV12-3/TRBV12-4|many
CASSLVPGVGEQFF
TGTGCCAGCAGTTTAGTCCCAGGAGTGGGTGAGCAGTTCTTC
>11|TRBJ2-3|-|TRBV6-9|many
CASSPGSTQYF
TGTGCCAGCAGTCCAGGGAGTACGCAGTATTTT
>15|TRBJ2-7|TRBD2|TRBV7-2|-
CASSQGLAVSYEQYF
TGTGCCAGCAGTCAGGGACTAGCGGTCTCCTACGAGCAGTACTTC
>14|TRBJ1-2|-|TRBV6-2/TRBV6-3|-
CASSFGDTGYGYTF
TGTGCCAGCAGTTTCGGGGACACGGGGTATGGCTACACCTTC
>15|TRBJ2-2|-|TRBV4-1|-
CASRGEEGGTGELFF
TGCGCCAGCAGAGGTGAAGAAGGGGGCACCGGGGAGCTGTTTTTT